One and the same sample provided the 10 T cell receptor beta chains below, sequenced in a study of blood T cells in healthy people across ages. Alongside a J-beta primer mix, a sample-barcoded 5' primer served in a second PCR lasting roughly 6 to 11 cycles. MiXCR was run by TCRdb on the 5' RACE reads, yielding one entry per CDR3 protein. The table records about 1 million distinct CDR3 sequences, over 35% of them present only once. The specimen was blood. These receptors were taken from a woman aged 55 to 70 in good health.

This clonotype occurred a few times. This rearrangement joins TRBV18 to TRBJ2-5; 7 nucleotides match TRBD1. CDR1 and CDR2 from the germline V gene are KGHSH and LQKENI. The trim removed 3 bases at V and 4 bases at J, leaving 8 bases unmatched. CDR3 length equals 15 residues. CDR3 in DNA: TGTGCCAGCTCACCGGTGTCAGGGGGTAGAGAGACCCAGTACTTC. Translated: CASSPVSGGRETQYF.

The CDR3: CASSLYSKAPGWETQYF. The CDR3 coding sequence is TGTGCCAGCAGCTTATACTCCAAAGCCCCAGGATGGGAGACCCAGTACTTC. The chain couples TRBV7-9 to TRBJ2-5; D remains unclear. V was shortened by 2 bases and J by 5 bases, with 21 bases between the two germline ends. Germline values: CDR1 SEHNR, CDR2 FQNEAQ (reference sequence). The CDR3 has 17 residues.

The chain is built from TRBV20-1 and TRBJ2-7; the match to TRBD1 covers 8 bases. CDR3 length: 14 residues. V lost 0 bases to trimming and J lost 3 bases; unmatched junction nucleotides: 4. Germline CDR1 is DFQATT and CDR2 is SNEGSKA (reference sequence). CDR3 sequence: CSARERQGRYEQYF. CDR3 coding DNA: TGCAGTGCTAGAGAACGACAGGGGCGCTACGAGCAGTACTTC.

This clonotype was counted a few times. The chain's CDR3 is CASSAGPLGTNSPLHF. Here the CDR3 DNA reads TGTGCCAGCAGCGCTGGACCCCTCGGAACCAATTCACCCCTCCACTTT. The V and J genes are TRBV9 and TRBJ1-6, with D unclear. The CDR3 has 16 residues. V shed 3 bases and J shed 7 bases, with 17 bases lying between them. The germline V gene has CDR1 SGDLS and CDR2 YYNGEE. Using reference TRBV9 and TRBJ1-6 for the parts outside the CDR3, the full variable domain is DSGVTQTPKHLITATGQRVTLRCSPRSGDLSVYWYQQSLDQGLQFLIQYYNGEERAKGNILERFSAQQFPDLHSELNLSSLELGDSALYFCASSAGPLGTNSPLHFGNGTRLTVT.

The genes are TRBV6-6 and TRBJ2-4; 7 bases are shared with TRBD1. The closer fit of TRBJ2-5 to the DNA end suggests the J call may be wrong. The CDR3 runs to 15 residues. Germline-derived CDR1 and CDR2 are MNHNY and SVGAGI (reference sequence). CDR3 region: CASSPPEGAGKTQYF. CDR3 bases: TGTGCCAGCAGTCCCCCTGAGGGGGCAGGGAAGACCCAGTACTTC.

Only a few counts were recorded for this clonotype. The rearrangement uses TRBV7-9 and TRBJ2-1; 10 positions agree with TRBD2. Germline-derived CDR1 and CDR2 are SEHNR and FQNEAQ (reference sequence). The CDR3 consists of 16 residues. Trimming removed 3 bases from V and 6 bases from J; junction bases left unmatched: 8. CDR3 nucleotides: TGTGCCAGCAGCTTCCGGGTAGCGGGAGGTCTCAATGAGCAGTTCTTC. Its translation is CASSFRVAGGLNEQFF.

This clonotype appeared a few times. The chain employs TRBV7-3 and TRBJ2-3; 8 positions agree with TRBD1. Germline loops: CDR1 SGHTA, CDR2 FQGTGA. This CDR3 contains 16 residues. The V segment lost 0 bases and the J segment 1 base; nucleotides outside the gene matches: 3. The CDR3 spells CASSLTSDRGTDTQYF. CDR3 DNA: TGTGCCAGCAGCTTAACGTCGGACAGGGGCACAGATACGCAGTATTTT. Full variable domain (rest looked up from reference TRBV7-3 and TRBJ2-3): GAGVSQTPSNKVTEKGKYVELRCDPISGHTALYWYRQSLGQGPEFLIYFQGTGAADDSGLPNDRFFAVRPEGSVSTLKIQRTERGDSAVYLCASSLTSDRGTDTQYFGPGTRLTVL.

The chain employs TRBV7-8 and TRBJ2-7, with D perhaps matching TRBD2 (7 bases). Germline CDR1 SGHVS, CDR2 FQNEAQ. This CDR3 comprises 17 residues. The V and J ends lost 3 bases and 3 bases respectively, with 21 bases between them. CDR3 region: CASSFLRDQGGVYEQYF. CDR3 bases: TGTGCCAGCAGCTTCCTCCGGGATCAAGGGGGGGTCTACGAGCAGTACTTC.

The CDR3 is CASSPLRQREPASYEQYF. CDR3 coding DNA: TGTGCCAGCAGCCCTCTCCGACAGCGGGAGCCCGCGTCCTACGAGCAGTACTTC. This chain links TRBV7-9 with TRBJ2-7, with 8 bases identical to TRBD2. With 5 bases clipped from V and 1 base from J, the junction kept 16 bases outside the gene matches. The CDR3 covers 18 residues. CDR1 and CDR2 from the germline V gene are SEHNR and FQNEAQ (reference sequence).

This clonotype was recorded a few times. The chain recombines TRBV6-1 with TRBJ2-2; 8 nucleotides agree with TRBD1. After removal of 7 bases from V and 4 bases from J, the junction contained 8 bases not matched to a gene. The V gene's germline CDR1 is MNHNS and CDR2 SASEGT. The CDR3 covers 15 residues. CDR3 in amino acids: CASKRTGLGTGELFF. In DNA, the CDR3 is TGTGCCAGCAAACGGACAGGGCTGGGCACCGGGGAGCTGTTTTTT.